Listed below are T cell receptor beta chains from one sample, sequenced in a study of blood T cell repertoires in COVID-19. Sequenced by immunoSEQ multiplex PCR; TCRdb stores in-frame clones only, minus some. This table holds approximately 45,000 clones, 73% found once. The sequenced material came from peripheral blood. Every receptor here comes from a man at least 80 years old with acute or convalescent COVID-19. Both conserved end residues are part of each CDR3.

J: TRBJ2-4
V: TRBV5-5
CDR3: CASSRDLAKNIQYF

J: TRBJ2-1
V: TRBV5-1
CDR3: CASSLVSGEGKNEQFF

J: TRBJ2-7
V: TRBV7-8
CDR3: CASSLRVRLATDEQYF

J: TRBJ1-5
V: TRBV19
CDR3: CASSIDRGNNQPQHF

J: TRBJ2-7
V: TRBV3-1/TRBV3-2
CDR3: CASSQDLGDRGHEQYF

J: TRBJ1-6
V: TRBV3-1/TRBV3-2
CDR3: CASSQEWQGGSSPLHF

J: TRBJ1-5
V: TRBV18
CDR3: CASSPSGTGMGQPQHF

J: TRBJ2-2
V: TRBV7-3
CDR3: CASSSSLAGVGGELFF

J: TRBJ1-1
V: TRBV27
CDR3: CASSFRGGNTEAFF

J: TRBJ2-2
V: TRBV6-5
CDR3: CASKGQALTGELFF

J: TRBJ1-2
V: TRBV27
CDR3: CASSLRTGGYGYTF

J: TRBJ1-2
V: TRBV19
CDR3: CASSMIGTGRVSRGYTF

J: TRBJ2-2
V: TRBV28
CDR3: CASSLYGTSGKDTGELFF

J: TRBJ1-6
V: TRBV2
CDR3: CASSQSTGGDSPLHF

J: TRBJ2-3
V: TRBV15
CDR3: CATRSDLAGGLNTQYF

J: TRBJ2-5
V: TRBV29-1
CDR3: CSVVPGTGWETQYF

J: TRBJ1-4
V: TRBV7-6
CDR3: CASSLKGGVGEKLFF

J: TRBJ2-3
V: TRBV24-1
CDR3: CATSDSRLVGDTQYF